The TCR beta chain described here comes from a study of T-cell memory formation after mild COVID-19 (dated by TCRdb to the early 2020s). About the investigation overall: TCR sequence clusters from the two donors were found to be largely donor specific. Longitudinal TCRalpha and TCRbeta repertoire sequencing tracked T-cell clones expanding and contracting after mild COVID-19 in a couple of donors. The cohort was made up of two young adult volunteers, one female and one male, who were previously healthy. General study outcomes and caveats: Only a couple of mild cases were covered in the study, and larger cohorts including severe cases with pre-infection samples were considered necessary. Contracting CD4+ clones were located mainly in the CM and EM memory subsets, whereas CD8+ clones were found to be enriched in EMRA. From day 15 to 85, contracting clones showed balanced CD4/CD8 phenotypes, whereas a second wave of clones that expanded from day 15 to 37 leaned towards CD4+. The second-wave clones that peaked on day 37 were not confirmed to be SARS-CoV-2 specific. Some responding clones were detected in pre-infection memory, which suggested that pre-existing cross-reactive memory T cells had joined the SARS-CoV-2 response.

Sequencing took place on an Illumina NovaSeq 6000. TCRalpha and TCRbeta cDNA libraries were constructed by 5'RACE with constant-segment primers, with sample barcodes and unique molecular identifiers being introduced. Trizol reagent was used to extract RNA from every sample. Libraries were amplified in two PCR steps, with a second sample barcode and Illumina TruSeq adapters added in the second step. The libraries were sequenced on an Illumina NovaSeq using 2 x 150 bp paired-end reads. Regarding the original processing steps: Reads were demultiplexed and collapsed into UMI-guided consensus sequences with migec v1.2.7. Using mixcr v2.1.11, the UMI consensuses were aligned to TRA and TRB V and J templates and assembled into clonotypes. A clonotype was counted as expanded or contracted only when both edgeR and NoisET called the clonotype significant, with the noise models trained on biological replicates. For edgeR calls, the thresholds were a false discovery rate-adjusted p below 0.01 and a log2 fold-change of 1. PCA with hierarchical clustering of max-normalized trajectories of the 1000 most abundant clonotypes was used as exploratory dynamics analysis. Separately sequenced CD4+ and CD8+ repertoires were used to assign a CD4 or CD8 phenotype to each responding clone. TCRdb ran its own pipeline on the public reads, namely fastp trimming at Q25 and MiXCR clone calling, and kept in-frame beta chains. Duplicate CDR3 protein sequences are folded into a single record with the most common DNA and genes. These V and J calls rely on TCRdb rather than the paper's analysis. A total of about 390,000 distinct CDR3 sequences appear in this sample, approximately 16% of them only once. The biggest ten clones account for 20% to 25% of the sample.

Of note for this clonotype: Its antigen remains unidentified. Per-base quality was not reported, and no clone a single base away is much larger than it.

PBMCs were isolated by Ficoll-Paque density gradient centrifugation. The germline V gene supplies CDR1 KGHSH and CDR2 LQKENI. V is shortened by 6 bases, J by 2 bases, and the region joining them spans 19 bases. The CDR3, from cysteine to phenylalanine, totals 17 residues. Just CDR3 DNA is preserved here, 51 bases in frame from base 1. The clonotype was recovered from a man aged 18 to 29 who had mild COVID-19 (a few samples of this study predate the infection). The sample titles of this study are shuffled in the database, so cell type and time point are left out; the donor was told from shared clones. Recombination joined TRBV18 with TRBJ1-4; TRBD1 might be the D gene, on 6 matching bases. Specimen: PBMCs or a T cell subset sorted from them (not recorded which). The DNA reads TGTGCCAGCTCGCGAATCGGGGGCGCGAGCACTAATGAAAAACTGTTTTTT. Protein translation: CASSRIGGASTNEKLFF. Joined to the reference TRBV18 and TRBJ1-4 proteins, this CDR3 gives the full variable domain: NAGVMQNPRHLVRRRGQEARLRCSPMKGHSHVYWYRQLPEEGLKFMVYLQKENIIDESGMPKERFSAEFPKEGPSILRIQQVVRGDSAAYFCASSRIGGASTNEKLFFGSGTQLSVL.